Listed here are 17 T cell receptor beta chains from one sample, sequenced in a study of blood T cell repertoires in COVID-19. The protocol was immunoSEQ multiplex PCR, while the TCRdb copy is restricted to in-frame clones and leaves out a portion. The repertoire holds a few hundred thousand clones, with 88% as singletons. Material: peripheral blood. Source of these receptors: a woman aged 35 to 49 who had recovered from COVID-19.

This chain uses TRBV6-4 with TRBJ2-2; 7 positions match TRBD1. Trimming took 2 bases from V and 6 from J; bases not matched to a gene: 6. Germline loops: CDR1 MRHNA, CDR2 SNTAGT. The CDR3 loop spans 15 amino acids. The CDR3 DNA sequence: TGTGCCAGCAGTGACCAAGACAGGGTTGCCGGGGAGCTGTTTTTT. This encodes CASSDQDRVAGELFF.

The sample holds one count of this clone. This chain connects TRBV6-5 to TRBJ1-1; TRBD1 matches 9 bases. This CDR3 spans 15 amino acids. V gave up 6 bases and J gave up 1 base; unmatched junction bases: 6. From germline, CDR1 is MNHEY and CDR2 SVGAGI. The CDR3 protein is CASRKQQGANTEAFF. The CDR3 coding sequence is TGTGCCAGCAGGAAACAACAGGGGGCGAACACTGAAGCTTTCTTT.

The rearrangement joins TRBV30 to TRBJ2-4, with TRBD2 matching over 8 bases. Germline V gene lookup returns CDR1 GTSNPN and CDR2 SVGIG (reference sequence). V lost 3 bases, J lost 6 bases, and 7 bases stayed unmatched. The CDR3 length is 14 residues. The CDR3 sequence is CAWSGGGARNIQYF. The CDR3 DNA sequence: TGTGCCTGGAGCGGGGGGGGTGCCCGAAACATTCAGTACTTC. The full variable domain, its missing parts supplied by reference TRBV30 and TRBJ2-4, is SQTIHQWPATLVQPVGSPLSLECTVEGTSNPNLYWYRQAAGRGLQLLFYSVGIGQISSEVPQNLSASRPQDRQFILSSKKLLLSDSGFYLCAWSGGGARNIQYFGAGTRLSVL.

The chain uses TRBV30 and TRBJ2-2; 12 bases are shared with TRBD2. The ends lost 5 bases at V and 6 bases at J; junction bases unmatched: 7. Germline V gene lookup returns CDR1 GTSNPN and CDR2 SVGIG (reference sequence). CDR3 size: 15 residues. The CDR3 DNA follows: TGTGCCTGGGTCGCCCTAGCGGGAGGGCCCGGGGAGCTGTTTTTT. This translates into CAWVALAGGPGELFF.

V usage is TRBV6-2 or TRBV6-3 and J usage is TRBJ2-7; 7 bases map to TRBD2. CDR3 length equals 15 residues. Losses at the gene ends were 5 bases for V and 9 bases for J; bases not matched to a gene: 16. CDR1 and CDR2 from the germline V gene are MNHEY and SVGEGT. This CDR3 is CASSGGGAVLLGQYF. CDR3 DNA sequence: TGTGCCAGCAGTGGGGGGGGAGCGGTACTCCTTGGGCAGTACTTC.

The chain links TRBV27 to TRBJ1-2; a possible D gene is TRBD1 (5 bases). Trimming took off 5 bases at V and 1 base at J, with 17 bases between the two ends. This CDR3 comprises 16 residues. Germline CDR1 is MNHEY and CDR2 is SMNVEV (reference sequence). The CDR3: CASSPSLAGGNYGYTF. The CDR3 coding sequence is TGTGCCAGCAGTCCCAGCCTTGCGGGGGGTAACTATGGCTACACCTTC.

The rearrangement links TRBV5-1 to TRBJ1-2, with no clear D. V was clipped by 0 bases and J by 6 bases, with 12 bases between them. Per germline, CDR1 SGHRS and CDR2 YFSETQ. The CDR3 has 14 residues. DNA for the CDR3: TGCGCCAGCAGCTTGGTGGAGGGTATGGATGGCTACACCTTC. This encodes CASSLVEGMDGYTF.

V gene TRBV4-2 combines with J gene TRBJ1-2; 10 bases fit TRBD1. The CDR3 contains 15 residues. J lost 1 base, V lost 6 bases, and 5 bases had no gene match. Germline V gives CDR1 LGHNA, CDR2 YNFKEQ. The CDR3, as DNA: TGTGCCAGCAGACCCGGACAGGGGGTTAACTATGGCTACACCTTC. Protein product: CASRPGQGVNYGYTF.

Remarks on this clone: An end of the junction differs from the germline gene, which may be a read error. The V gene is TRBV5-4, the J gene TRBJ1-2, with D possibly TRBD1 on 6 matching bases. Per germline, CDR1 SGHNT and CDR2 YYREEE (reference sequence). The CDR3 totals 17 residues. Here the CDR3 reads CASNLVGHARANYGYTF. The DNA for the CDR3 is TGTGCCAGCAACTTGGTGGGACACGCCAGGGCGAACTATGGCTACACCTTC.

The rearrangement links TRBV21-1 to TRBJ2-5; the table's TRBD2 call for D was not verified on the DNA. TRBV21-1 is described as a pseudogene. This CDR3 spans 15 amino acids. CDR3 region: CASSKGLAGGETQYF. CDR3 nucleotide sequence: TGTGCCAGCAGCAAAGGGCTAGCGGGAGGTGAGACCCAGTACTTC.

The chain employs TRBV24-1 and TRBJ1-2; a weak D match, TRBD1 (6 bases). This CDR3 has 15 amino acids. V was shortened by 5 bases and J by 4 bases, with 16 bases between the two germline ends. Germline-derived CDR1 and CDR2 are KGHDR and SFDVKD. The CDR3 DNA is TGTGCCACCAGTGCCTGGGCAGGGGCGGGCTATGGCTACACCTTC. This encodes CATSAWAGAGYGYTF.

The V call is TRBV18, the J call TRBJ1-3, with D tentatively TRBD1 (5 bases). CDR1 is KGHSH and CDR2 is LQKENI in the germline V gene. The CDR3 sequence is 14 residues long. The ends were cut back, 3 bases at V and 2 bases at J, with 8 bases in the middle. The CDR3 DNA is TGTGCCAGCTCACCGGCAGGGACTGGAAACACCATATATTTT. It specifies CASSPAGTGNTIYF.

For this clone: Other DNA sequences within the sample encode an identical CDR3. The chain combines TRBV7-2 with TRBJ1-2; tentative D call: TRBD1 (5 bases). V was clipped by 5 bases and J by 1 base, with 11 bases between them. This CDR3 has 14 amino acids. The germline V gene encodes CDR1 SGHTA and CDR2 FQGNSA. Here the CDR3 reads CASSPRGINYGYTF. DNA for the CDR3: TGTGCCAGCAGCCCAAGGGGCATTAACTATGGCTACACCTTC.

The J gene is TRBJ2-1, the V gene TRBV30; a possible D gene is TRBD1 (6 bases). V was shortened by 5 bases and J by 8 bases, with 13 bases between the two germline ends. CDR1 and CDR2 from the germline V gene are GTSNPN and SVGIG (reference sequence). The CDR3 runs to 12 residues. In DNA form, the CDR3 reads TGTGCCTGGCAACAGGGTTTTGATGAGCAGTTCTTC. Translation gives CAWQQGFDEQFF.

CDR3 coding DNA: TGTGCCAGCTCACCGGGACAGGGGATGGAAAACAATCAGCCCCAGCATTTT. Protein: CASSPGQGMENNQPQHF. The rearrangement joins TRBV18 to TRBJ1-5, with TRBD1 matching 10 bases. J was trimmed by 3 bases and V by 3 bases; bases with no gene match: 8. CDR1 is KGHSH, CDR2 LQKENI, per germline. The CDR3 sequence is 17 residues long.

The J gene is TRBJ2-1, the V gene TRBV24-1; 9 nucleotides line up with TRBD2. CDR1 KGHDR and CDR2 SFDVKD come from the germline V gene. The V and J ends lost 9 bases and 6 bases, in that order; junction bases with no gene match: 11. CDR3 length: 15 residues. CDR3 in amino acids: CATAATSGLLNEQFF. Written as DNA, the CDR3 is TGTGCCACCGCCGCGACTAGCGGCTTACTCAATGAGCAGTTCTTC.

The chain has TRBV5-6 and TRBJ2-5; D uncertain. This CDR3 comprises 12 residues. Trimming left V 7 bases short and J 2 bases short, with 9 bases between. Germline CDR1 reads SGHDT; CDR2 reads YYEEEE. The CDR3 coding sequence is TGTGCCAGCCGCATGAGACAAGAGACCCAGTACTTC. Its protein product is CASRMRQETQYF.